The 24 T cell receptor beta chains reported below all come from one sample, sequenced in a study of OX40 agonist ivuxolimab in advanced cancers. Sequenced by immunoSEQ multiplex PCR; TCRdb stores in-frame clones only, minus some. The sample holds 25,000 to 35,000 clones, 80% seen once. Sequenced material: CD4+ or CD8+ T cells sorted from blood, taken in a trial of the OX40 agonist ivuxolimab. These receptors were obtained from an adult with an advanced solid tumor such as melanoma, head and neck, liver or kidney cancer.

The chain uses TRBV28 and TRBJ1-4, with a tentative D call TRBD1 (6 bases). Germline V gene sequence: CDR1 MDHEN, CDR2 SYDVKM. Trimming pared 5 bases from V and 7 bases from J, leaving 20 bases between. This CDR3 has 16 amino acids. CDR3 nucleotides: TGTGCCAGCAGTGCACGGGGGCGCTTTCTTGCTGAAAAACTGTTTTTT. Residues: CASSARGRFLAEKLFF.

This chain links TRBV10-2 with TRBJ2-3; D gene ambiguous. With 4 bases removed from V and 5 bases from J, the gap between germline ends came to 10 bases. The CDR3 consists of 13 residues. The germline V gene encodes CDR1 WSHSY and CDR2 SAAADI. The CDR3 bases are TGCGCCAGCAGTGTAGGTACCGTAGATACGCAGTATTTT. This gives the protein CASSVGTVDTQYF.

This clone was seen more than once but under ten times. One junction end disagrees with the germline gene, perhaps due to a read error. V usage is TRBV19 and J usage is TRBJ2-1; D may match TRBD1 or TRBD2 (6 bases each). The CDR3 length is 14 residues. Germline V gene sequence: CDR1 LNHDA, CDR2 SQIVND (reference sequence). CDR3 bases: TGTGCCACTAGTAGGGGGGCCTTCCTTGATGAGCAGTTCTTC. Translation: CATSRGAFLDEQFF. Drawing the rest from reference TRBV19 and TRBJ2-1, the complete variable domain is DGGITQSPKYLFRKEGQNVTLSCEQNLNHDAMYWYRQDPGQGLRLIYYSQIVNDFQKGDIAEGYSVSREKKESFPLTVTSAQKNPTAFYLCATSRGAFLDEQFFGPGTRLTVL.

This chain connects TRBV5-5 to TRBJ2-7; D unresolved. V was cut by 0 bases and J by 6 bases, with 13 bases left in between. CDR3 length: 14 amino acids. CDR1 is SGHKS, CDR2 YYEKEE, per germline (reference sequence). The CDR3, as DNA: TGTGCCAGCAGCTTGGGTCAGATTTTCTTCGAGCAGTACTTC. This gives the protein CASSLGQIFFEQYF.

The chain has TRBV6-5 and TRBJ1-2; TRBD1 might be the D (5 bases). Trimming pared 8 bases from V and 7 bases from J, leaving 23 bases between. Germline V gene sequence: CDR1 MNHEY, CDR2 SVGAGI. The CDR3 has 15 residues. CDR3 sequence: CASGAAYEYMGGYTF. The CDR3 DNA follows: TGTGCCAGCGGGGCGGCCTATGAGTATATGGGTGGCTACACCTTC.

This clone was recorded once. The DNA for the CDR3 is TGTGCCATCAGTGACGGTTCCTTTGGCTACACCTTC. This translates into CAISDGSFGYTF. This chain uses TRBV10-3 with TRBJ1-2; no reliable D call. Germline CDR1 and CDR2: ENHRY and SYGVKD. This CDR3 comprises 12 residues. The V end was cut by 3 bases, the J end by 7 bases, with 9 bases between.

The chain links TRBV4-2 to TRBJ2-5; 13 bases fit TRBD2. Germline V gene sequence: CDR1 LGHNA, CDR2 YNFKEQ. V lost 2 bases to trimming and J lost 5 bases; unmatched junction nucleotides: 2. The CDR3 extends over 15 amino acids. This chain's CDR3 is CASSQLGLAGETQYF. CDR3 in DNA: TGTGCCAGCAGCCAATTGGGACTAGCGGGGGAGACCCAGTACTTC.

CDR3 protein: CASSQQGRGELFF. CDR3 nucleotides: TGTGCCAGCAGTCAACAGGGACGCGGGGAGCTGTTTTTT. The chain carries TRBV27 and TRBJ2-2, with D possibly TRBD1 on 6 matching bases. This CDR3 spans 13 amino acids. The V end was cut by 5 bases, the J end by 7 bases, with 11 bases between. Germline loops: CDR1 MNHEY, CDR2 SMNVEV (reference sequence).

This clone was detected only once. V usage is TRBV6-1 and J usage is TRBJ1-5, with D uncertain. Germline V CDR1 and CDR2: MNHNS, SASEGT. V lost 4 bases and J lost 1, with 5 bases in between. This CDR3 has 13 residues. The CDR3: CASSAWSNQPQHF. CDR3 coding DNA: TGTGCCAGCAGTGCCTGGAGCAATCAGCCCCAGCATTTT.

The chain employs TRBV6-6 and TRBJ2-1; D is undetermined. The V gene's germline CDR1 is MNHNY and CDR2 SVGAGI (reference sequence). The CDR3 spans 12 residues. V was clipped by 6 bases and J by 10 bases, with 13 bases between them. CDR3 coding DNA: TGTGCCAGCAGCCACCCTAGTGAGGAGCAGTTCTTC. Amino acids: CASSHPSEEQFF.

In this sample, this clone turned up a few times. The V gene is TRBV19, the J gene TRBJ1-3; no reliable D call. V lost 7 bases and J 1 base, leaving 14 bases between the germline ends. The CDR3 spans 15 residues. Germline CDR1 reads LNHDA; CDR2 reads SQIVND (reference sequence). The CDR3 loop reads CASTVSERSGNTIYF. The CDR3 bases are TGTGCCAGTACGGTTTCAGAGAGGTCTGGAAACACCATATATTTT.

The chain carries TRBV6-5 and TRBJ1-4, with D tentatively TRBD1 (6 bases). The CDR3 totals 14 residues. Germline V lookup: CDR1 MNHEY, CDR2 SVGAGI. V gave up 6 bases and J gave up 0 bases, with 8 bases separating them. This CDR3 is CASSRTATNEKLFF. The CDR3 DNA is TGTGCCAGCAGCAGGACAGCAACTAATGAAAAACTGTTTTTT.

The genes are TRBV14 and TRBJ1-2; D uncertain. The CDR3 has 15 amino acids. V was cut by 0 bases and J by 4 bases, with 12 bases left in between. The V gene's germline CDR1 is SGHDN and CDR2 FVKESK. The chain's CDR3 is CASSQDLRGSYGYTF. DNA of the CDR3: TGTGCCAGCAGCCAAGATCTACGGGGATCCTATGGCTACACCTTC.

The chain uses TRBV5-5 and TRBJ1-5; a weak D match, TRBD1 (5 bases). V shed 3 bases and J shed 9 bases, with 16 bases lying between them. Germline values: CDR1 SGHKS, CDR2 YYEKEE (reference sequence). The CDR3 is made up of 14 amino acids. This CDR3 is CASSSDTARPPQHF. The CDR3 nucleotides are TGTGCCAGCAGCTCGGACACTGCTCGACCGCCCCAGCATTTT.

This clone occurred once. The chain links TRBV5-1 to TRBJ1-6, with TRBD1 matching over 8 bases. The germline gives CDR1 SGHRS, CDR2 YFSETQ. The CDR3 is 16 amino acids. The V gene end was trimmed by 7 bases and the J gene end by 7 bases; junction bases not matched to a gene: 13. The CDR3 protein is CASHNPPGGDNSPLHF. DNA for the CDR3: TGCGCCAGCCACAACCCCCCAGGGGGCGACAATTCACCCCTCCACTTT.

The rearrangement uses TRBV15 and TRBJ2-6; D may be TRBD1 or TRBD2 (6 bases each). CDR1 and CDR2 from the germline V gene are LNHNV and YYDKDF (reference sequence). V was cut by 0 bases and J by 2 bases, with 11 bases left in between. This CDR3 is built from 17 residues. CDR3 in DNA: TGTGCCACCAGCAGAGATAATCGGGGGCCTGGGGCCAACGTCCTGACTTTC. Protein sequence: CATSRDNRGPGANVLTF. Looking up the rest from reference TRBV15 and TRBJ2-6 gives the full variable domain: DAMVIQNPRYQVTQFGKPVTLSCSQTLNHNVMYWYQQKSSQAPKLLFHYYDKDFNNEADTPDNFQSRRPNTSFCFLDIRSPGLGDTAMYLCATSRDNRGPGANVLTFGAGSRLTVL.

The rearrangement joins TRBV5-1 to TRBJ2-1; possibly TRBD1 or TRBD2 for D (5 bases each). Germline V gene data show CDR1 as SGHRS and CDR2 as YFSETQ. The V end lost 2 bases, the J end lost 10 bases, and 16 bases lay between the germline ends. The length of the CDR3 is 14 residues. The CDR3 bases are TGCGCCAGCAGCTTCGGGACCCCCGGGTGGGAGCAGTTCTTC. Translated: CASSFGTPGWEQFF.

The V and J genes are TRBV7-2 and TRBJ2-7; a weak D match, TRBD1 (6 bases). V shed 5 bases and J shed 3 bases, with 20 bases lying between them. Germline V CDR1 and CDR2: SGHTA, FQGNSA. The CDR3 contains 16 residues. The CDR3 sequence is CASSPQQGKSNYEQYF. In DNA, the CDR3 is TGTGCCAGCAGCCCGCAACAGGGAAAAAGTAACTACGAGCAGTACTTC.

This rearrangement joins TRBV6-1 to TRBJ1-4; D remains unclear. Germline values: CDR1 MNHNS, CDR2 SASEGT. Trimming took off 2 bases at V and 8 bases at J, with 15 bases between the two ends. The CDR3 sequence is 15 residues long. CDR3 bases: TGTGCCAGCAGTGAAATTGGGAGTCCACGCGAAAAACTGTTTTTT. Translated: CASSEIGSPREKLFF.

This clone was found once. The V gene is TRBV6-1, the J gene TRBJ1-5; 11 bases match TRBD1. From germline, CDR1 is MNHNS and CDR2 SASEGT. V trimming: 10 bases; J trimming: 6 bases; junction bases outside the gene matches: 8. This CDR3 spans 14 amino acids. CDR3 sequence: CATGDRGTGQPQHF. Here the CDR3 DNA reads TGTGCCACAGGGGACAGGGGGACAGGTCAGCCCCAGCATTTT.

This chain connects TRBV4-2 to TRBJ2-5; 11 bases match TRBD2. V dropped 1 base and J dropped 2; count of bases not matched to a gene: 3. The CDR3 totals 16 residues. CDR1 is LGHNA and CDR2 is YNFKEQ in the germline V gene. CDR3 DNA: TGTGCCAGCAGCCAAGGACTAGCGGGGCAACAAGAGACCCAGTACTTC. This codes for CASSQGLAGQQETQYF.

This chain joins TRBV21-1 and TRBJ2-7; the D call of TRBD1 is as the table states it, not checked on the DNA. TRBV21-1 represents a pseudogene. The CDR3 sequence is 15 residues long. The CDR3 sequence is CASSKVEDRTYEQYF. The CDR3 nucleotides read TGTGCCAGCAGCAAAGTAGAGGACAGGACCTACGAGCAGTACTTC.

This sequence joins TRBV2 and TRBJ1-4; D gene unclear. This CDR3 has 13 residues. From germline, CDR1 is SNHLY and CDR2 FYNNEI. V was shortened by 7 bases and J by 4 bases, with 10 bases between the two germline ends. As DNA, the CDR3 is TGTGCCAGCACCCCGGAACTTAATGAAAAACTGTTTTTT. It specifies CASTPELNEKLFF.

The genes are TRBV13 and TRBJ2-7; 8 bases agree with TRBD1. This CDR3 has 15 residues. Germline V lookup: CDR1 PRHDT, CDR2 FYEKMQ (reference sequence). J gave up 2 bases and V 3 bases, and 6 bases lay outside the gene matches. CDR3 in DNA: TGTGCCAGCAGCTTCCGGGACAGGCCTCCCTACGAGCAGTACTTC. This sequence encodes CASSFRDRPPYEQYF.